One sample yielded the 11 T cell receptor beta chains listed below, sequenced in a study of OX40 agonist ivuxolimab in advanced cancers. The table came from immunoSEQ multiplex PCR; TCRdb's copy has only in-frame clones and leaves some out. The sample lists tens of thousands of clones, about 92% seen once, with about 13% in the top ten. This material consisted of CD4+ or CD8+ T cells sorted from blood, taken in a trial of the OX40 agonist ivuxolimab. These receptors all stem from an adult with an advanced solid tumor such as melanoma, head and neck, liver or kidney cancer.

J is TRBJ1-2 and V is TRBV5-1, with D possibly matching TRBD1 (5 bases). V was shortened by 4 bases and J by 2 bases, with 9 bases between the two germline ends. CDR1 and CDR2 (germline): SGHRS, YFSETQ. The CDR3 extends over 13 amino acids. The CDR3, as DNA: TGCGCCAGCAGCCCAGGGAAAAACTATGGCTACACCTTC. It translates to CASSPGKNYGYTF.

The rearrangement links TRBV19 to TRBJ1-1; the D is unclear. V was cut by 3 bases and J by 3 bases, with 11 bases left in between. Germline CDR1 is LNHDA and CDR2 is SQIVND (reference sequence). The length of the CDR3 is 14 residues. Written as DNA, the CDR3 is TGTGCCAGTAGTATCGCAGGCCCCCACACTGAAGCTTTCTTT. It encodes CASSIAGPHTEAFF.

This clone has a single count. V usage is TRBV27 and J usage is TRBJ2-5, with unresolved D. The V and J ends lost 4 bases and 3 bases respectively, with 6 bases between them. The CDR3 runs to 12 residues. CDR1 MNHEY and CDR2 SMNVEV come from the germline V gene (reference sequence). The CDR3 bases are TGTGCCAGCAGTTCCACCGAAGAGACCCAGTACTTC. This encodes CASSSTEETQYF.

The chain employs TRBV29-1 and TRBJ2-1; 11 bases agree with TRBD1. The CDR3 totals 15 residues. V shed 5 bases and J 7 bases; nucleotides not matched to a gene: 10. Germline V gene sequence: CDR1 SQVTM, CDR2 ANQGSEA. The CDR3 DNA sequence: TGCAGCGTTCCTCCGGGACAGGGGGGAGAAAATGAGCAGTTCTTC. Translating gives CSVPPGQGGENEQFF.

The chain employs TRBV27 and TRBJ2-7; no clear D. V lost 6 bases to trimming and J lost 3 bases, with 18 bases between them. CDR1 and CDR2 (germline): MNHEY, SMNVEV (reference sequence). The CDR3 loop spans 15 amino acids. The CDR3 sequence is CASSHLTFPLYEQYF. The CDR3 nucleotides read TGTGCCAGCAGCCATCTGACATTCCCCCTCTACGAGCAGTACTTC.

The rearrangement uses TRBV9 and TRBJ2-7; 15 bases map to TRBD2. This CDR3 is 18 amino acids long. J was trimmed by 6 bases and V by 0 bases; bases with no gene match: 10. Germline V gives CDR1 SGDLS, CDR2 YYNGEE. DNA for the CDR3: TGTGCCAGCAGCGTAGCTGGCGGACTAGCGGGAGGGCCTCTCGAGCAGTACTTC. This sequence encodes CASSVAGGLAGGPLEQYF.

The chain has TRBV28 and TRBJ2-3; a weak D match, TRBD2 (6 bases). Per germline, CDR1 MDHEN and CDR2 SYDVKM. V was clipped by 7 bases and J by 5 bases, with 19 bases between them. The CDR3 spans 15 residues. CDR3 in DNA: TGTGCCAGCACTCTACGAAGCGGGCACGGAGATACGCAGTATTTT. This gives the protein CASTLRSGHGDTQYF.

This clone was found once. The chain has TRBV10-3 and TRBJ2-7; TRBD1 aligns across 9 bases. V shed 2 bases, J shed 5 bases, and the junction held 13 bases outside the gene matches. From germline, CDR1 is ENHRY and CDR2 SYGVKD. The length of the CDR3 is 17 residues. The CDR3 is CAISEPGTGTFVDEQYF. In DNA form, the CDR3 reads TGTGCCATCAGTGAGCCCGGGACAGGGACCTTCGTGGACGAGCAGTACTTC.

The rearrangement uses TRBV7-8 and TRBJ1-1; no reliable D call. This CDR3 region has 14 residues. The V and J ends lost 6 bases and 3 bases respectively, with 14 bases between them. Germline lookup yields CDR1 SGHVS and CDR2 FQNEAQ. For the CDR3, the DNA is TGTGCCAGCAGAACTGCCAGGACGCACACTGAAGCTTTCTTT. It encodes CASRTARTHTEAFF.

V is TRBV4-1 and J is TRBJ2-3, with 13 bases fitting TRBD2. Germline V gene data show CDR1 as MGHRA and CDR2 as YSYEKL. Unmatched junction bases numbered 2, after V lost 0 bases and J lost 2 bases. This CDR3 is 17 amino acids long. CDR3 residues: CASSQDGLAGATDTQYF. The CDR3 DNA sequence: TGCGCCAGCAGCCAAGACGGACTAGCGGGAGCCACAGATACGCAGTATTTT.

This CDR3 is CSVGGQLYTDTQYF. CDR3 sequence (DNA): TGCAGCGTGGGGGGACAGCTATACACAGATACGCAGTATTTT. This chain joins TRBV29-1 and TRBJ2-3, with a tentative D call TRBD1 (7 bases). The CDR3 covers 14 residues. Trimming removed 6 bases at V and 2 bases at J, with 15 bases between. From germline, CDR1 is SQVTM and CDR2 ANQGSEA.